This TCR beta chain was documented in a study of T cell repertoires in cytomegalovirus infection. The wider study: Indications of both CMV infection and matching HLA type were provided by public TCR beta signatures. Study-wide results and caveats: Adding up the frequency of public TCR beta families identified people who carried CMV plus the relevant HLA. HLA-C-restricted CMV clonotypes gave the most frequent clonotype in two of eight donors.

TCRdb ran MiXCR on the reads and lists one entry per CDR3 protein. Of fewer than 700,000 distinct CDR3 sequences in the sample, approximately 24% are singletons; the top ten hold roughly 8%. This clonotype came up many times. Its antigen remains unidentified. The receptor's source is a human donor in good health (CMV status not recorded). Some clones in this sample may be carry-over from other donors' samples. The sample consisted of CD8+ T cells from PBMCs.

CDR3 nucleotide sequence: TGTGCCAGCAGCTTGGACGAGAGATCTCAGCCCCAGCATTTT. This codes for CASSLDERSQPQHF. The genes are TRBV7-6 and TRBJ1-5; D is uncertain. The CDR3 consists of 14 residues. Germline V gene sequence: CDR1 SGHVS, CDR2 FNYEAQ. With 3 bases removed from V and 6 bases from J, the gap between germline ends came to 12 bases.